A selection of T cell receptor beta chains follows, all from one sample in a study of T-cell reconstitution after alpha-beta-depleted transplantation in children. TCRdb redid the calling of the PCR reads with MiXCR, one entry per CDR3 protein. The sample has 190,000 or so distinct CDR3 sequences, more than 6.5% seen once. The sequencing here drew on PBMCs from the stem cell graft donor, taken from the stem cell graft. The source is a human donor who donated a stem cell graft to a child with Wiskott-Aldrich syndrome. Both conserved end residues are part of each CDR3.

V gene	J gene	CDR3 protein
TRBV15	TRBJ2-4	CATSRDLRDTLDIQYF
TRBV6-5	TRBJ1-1	CASSYQGVAEAFF
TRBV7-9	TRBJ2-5	CASSPDPGVHETQYF
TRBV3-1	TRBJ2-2	CASSQELGLTELFF
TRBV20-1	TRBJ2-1	CSARSGQATNEQFF
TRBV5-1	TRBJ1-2	CASSLRTGGYGYTF
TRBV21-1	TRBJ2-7	CASPKAADEIYEQYF
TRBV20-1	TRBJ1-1	CSARPDPNTEAFF
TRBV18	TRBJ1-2	CASSPDRGFGYTF
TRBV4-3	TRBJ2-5	CASSAGLAGVKLETQYF
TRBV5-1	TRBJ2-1	CASSPGLAGAKADEQFF
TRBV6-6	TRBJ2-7	CASSNTGGYEQYF
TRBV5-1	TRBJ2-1	CASSLGLAGGLGNEQFF
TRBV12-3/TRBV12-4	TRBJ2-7	CASSPPGTRMSYEQYF
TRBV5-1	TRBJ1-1	CASSLTPGTLQAFF
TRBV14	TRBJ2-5	CASSPGQDLQETQYF
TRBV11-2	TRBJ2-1	CASSLLAGDSNEQFF
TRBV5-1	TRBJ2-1	CASAYGGRSNEQFF
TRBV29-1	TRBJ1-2	CSVELGTYGYTF
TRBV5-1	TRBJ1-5	CASSLGFGGGQPQHF